This entry lists 5 T cell receptor beta chains sequenced from one sample in a study of T cell responses to AZD1222 COVID-19 vaccine. Sequencing used immunoSEQ multiplex PCR; TCRdb keeps in-frame clones, though not all of them. The top ten hold 1% to 1.5% of the sample, which has fewer than 85,000 clones, about 85% seen once. This specimen was peripheral blood, taken 28 days after the second AZD1222 dose. The receptors originated from an adult who received the AZD1222 COVID-19 vaccine.

The chain uses TRBV4-3 and TRBJ1-1; D is unresolved. The V end was cut by 0 bases, the J end by 6 bases, with 14 bases between. The CDR3 sequence is 15 residues long. Germline CDR1 LGHNA, CDR2 YSLEER. In nucleotides, the CDR3 is TGCGCCAGCAGCCAAGATCCGGTGAGGAGACCTGAAGCTTTCTTT. Its translation is CASSQDPVRRPEAFF.

Only a few counts were recorded for this clone. V is TRBV11-2 and J is TRBJ2-1, with TRBD2 matching 11 bases. The trim removed 2 bases at V and 9 bases at J, leaving 6 bases unmatched. The germline CDR1 and CDR2 sequences are SGHAT and FQNNGV. This CDR3 contains 15 residues. The CDR3 protein is CASSLMTSGKGEQFF. CDR3 in DNA: TGTGCCAGCAGCTTAATGACTAGCGGGAAGGGTGAGCAGTTCTTC.

The V and J genes are TRBV2 and TRBJ1-5; perhaps TRBD1 as D (6 bases). The V gene lost 7 bases and the J gene lost 4 bases, with 14 bases spanning the gap. Germline V gene lookup returns CDR1 SNHLY and CDR2 FYNNEI. The CDR3 contains 14 residues. CDR3 region: CASTGGGENQPQHF. In DNA, the CDR3 is TGTGCCAGCACCGGAGGGGGGGAAAATCAGCCCCAGCATTTT.

The V and J genes are TRBV10-3 and TRBJ1-5, with D unresolved. Trimming removed 5 bases at V and 5 bases at J, with 10 bases between. CDR1 and CDR2 (germline): ENHRY, SYGVKD. The CDR3 sequence is 13 residues long. CDR3 residues: CAISQIDDQPQHF. In nucleotides, the CDR3 is TGTGCCATCAGTCAGATTGACGATCAGCCCCAGCATTTT.

The chain joins TRBV11-3 to TRBJ2-2; D gene unclear. This CDR3 has 12 residues. Germline CDR1 SGHNT, CDR2 YENEEA. V dropped 4 bases and J dropped 3 bases, with 3 bases sitting between them. CDR3 sequence (DNA): TGTGCCAGCAGCTCCGACACCGGGGAGCTGTTTTTT. This gives the protein CASSSDTGELFF.